This T cell receptor beta chain originates from a study of vaccination and CD4 T cells after COVID-19. Comments on this clonotype: What it binds is unknown.

The treatment: approximately 9-day PBMC culture with coronavirus spike peptide pools or control peptides (ViraFEST assay). Convalescent patients tested SARS-CoV-2 PCR positive from March to December 2020, before Alpha, Beta and Delta emerged. The CDR3 is made up of 14 amino acids. The V segment lost 3 bases and the J segment 3 bases; nucleotides outside the gene matches: 5. Germline V gene sequence: CDR1 DFQATT, CDR2 SNEGSKA (reference sequence). An Oncomine TCR Beta short-read assay was used to sequence the DNA from cultured CD4+ T cells. TCRdb reprocessed the PCR reads with MiXCR, giving one entry per CDR3 protein. The repertoire includes more than 10,000 distinct CDR3 sequences, more than 50% of them detected once, and around a sixth sits in the top ten.

This sequence joins TRBV20-1 and TRBJ1-2; 9 nucleotides line up with TRBD1. This sequence originates from a human donor with COVID-19. This material consisted of cultured CD4+ T cells from blood, taken after SARS-CoV-2 vaccination. The CDR3 nucleotides read TGCAGTGCTAGGGGGGACAGGGAGCACTATGGCTACACCTTC. Translating it yields CSARGDREHYGYTF.